This T cell receptor beta chain was observed in a study of T cells in Graves' hyperthyroidism and ophthalmopathy. The TCR beta CDR3 regions underwent amplification using RNA transcripts as the source. HTBI primers were the set used in a first-round RT-PCR of the TCR CDR3. MiXCR, applied by TCRdb to the multiplex PCR reads, yields one record per CDR3 protein. Of approximately 490,000 distinct CDR3 sequences in the sample, 22% were seen once. On this clonotype: Its specificity is not known.

Broader study findings: For ophthalmopathy, model prediction preceded onset by a median 6.5 months.

At least 3 on the Clinical Activity Score was recorded for ophthalmopathy patients, who also had NOSPECS grade at least 4 and duration under 3 months. Clinical symptoms, serum thyroxine and TRAb, thyroid ultrasound and orbital computed tomography were used for the diagnoses. Germline assignment: CDR1 MDHEN and CDR2 SYDVKM. The CDR3 totals 22 residues. Trimming cost V 5 bases and J 3 bases; bases outside gene matches: 22. This TCR came from a woman in her 70s with Graves' ophthalmopathy. J is TRBJ2-3 and V is TRBV28; the match to TRBD2 covers 14 bases. The sample taken for sequencing was blood. For the CDR3, the DNA is TGTGCCAGCAGTCCCTACACCTGGACAGGGGGGGGGACTAGCGGGAGTACAGATACGCAGTATTTT. Protein product: CASSPYTWTGGGTSGSTDTQYF.